The T cell receptor beta chain described here comes from a study of cytomegalovirus exposure and HLA in healthy donors. As for the study in general: Findings of an earlier analysis included under 140 million unique TCR beta sequences from 170 million or so T cells. Broader study findings: Later work found most CMV-associated TCR beta chains apparently HLA-restricted. Several top significant clusters appeared, in a later analysis, to be linked to common viral pathogens.

There are a few counts of this clone. The antigen is not known. V was shortened by 3 bases and J by 8 bases, with 22 bases between the two germline ends. The germline V gene has CDR1 MNHEY and CDR2 SMNVEV (reference sequence). The CDR3 length is 16 residues. PCR was performed using 60 Vbeta and 13 Jbeta primers. Clones were read by immunoSEQ multiplex PCR, and TCRdb kept only the in-frame ones, dropping some. The sample carries tens of thousands of clones, over 55% recorded once. The sample comprised PBMCs. The V call is TRBV27, the J call TRBJ1-2, with D possibly TRBD1 on 5 matching bases. The clonotype comes from a woman in her twenties or thirties in good health and CMV-seronegative. CDR3 residues: CASSFGGGGAVRGYTF. CDR3 in DNA: TGTGCCAGCAGTTTCGGGGGTGGAGGGGCTGTGCGGGGCTACACCTTC.